This T cell receptor beta chain derives from a study of beta chain features in type 1 diabetes (dated by TCRdb to about 2018). Some background on the complete study: No differences in mean age, gender distribution, total cell number or subset yield were found between patients and healthy donors. A total of around 110,000,000 sorted cells were examined across all samples, and RNA yield correlated strongly with the number of cells per subset. Whereas all 30 or so donors provided naive and central memory subsets, regulatory and stem cell-like memory subsets were isolated from just 8 patients and about 8 healthy donors. In the study, TCRB repertoires of sorted circulating CD4+ T cell subsets from recently diagnosed type 1 diabetes patients were compared with those of matched healthy donors.

The CDR3, from cysteine to phenylalanine, totals 13 residues. Only the CDR3 part of the read is kept: 39 bases, read in frame from the first base. Compared with germline, V lacks 8 bases and J lacks 10 bases; bases without a gene match: 8. The CDR1 and CDR2 encoded by the germline V gene (reference sequence) are LNHDA and SQIVND. The High Capacity cDNA Reverse Transcription Kit was used to reverse transcribe all of the isolated RNA, meaning that expressed TCRB transcripts were what got sequenced. Deep immunoSEQ sequencing was performed on naive, central memory and regulatory T cell samples, with an average of roughly 3.6 million total reads per sample. After sorted cells were lysed in RLT buffer, RNA was extracted with DNase-treated RNeasy Micro or Mini kits, with the choice depending on cell number. To prevent cross-contamination, each cell subset was processed individually, whereas patient and healthy donor samples were processed jointly. The immunoSEQ multiplex PCR was used to amplify TCRB sequences from cDNA, yielding 87-bp fragments that span the CDR3 region. The amplicons were sequenced using the Illumina HiSeq platform. Per the original workflow: Synthetic template baselines were used to correct PCR bias computationally, reads within Hamming distance 2 were collapsed, and singletons that could not be merged were discarded. Reads were aligned against IMGT so that V, D and J genes, CDR3 length and insertions or deletions at six rearrangement sites could be assigned. Clonotype counts were normalized to sorted cell number within each subset before computing true diversity and Gini coefficients with the tcR R package. The overlap coefficient, calculated on TCRB nucleotide sequences, was used to quantify repertoire sharing. This immuneACCESS table, as held by TCRdb, lists in-frame sequences with V and J called but not all clones. Of the missing ones, under half trace to an unresolved V gene in checked studies; the others have no known cause. The DNA gave D and trimming, while V, J and clone size come from that table. In all, the sample holds 330,000 or so clones, and 14% of those were seen once. The top ten hold roughly 6.7% of the sample.

What the study reported, not specific to this receptor: Sequencing cDNA rather than genomic DNA could over-represent highly expressing activated cells, although activation and CD3 levels did not differ between groups. A moderate but significant shortening of TCRB CDR3 length was observed in type 1 diabetes patients in all four CD4+ subsets. At VDJ recombination sites, type 1 diabetes patients had fewer insertions and more deleted nucleotides, which implies abnormalities in thymic rearrangement. Because small numbers of individuals were included in the HLA sub-analyses, any influence of HLA type on TCRB rearrangement was left unresolved. Naive, central memory and regulatory TCRB repertoires appeared to be more similar among patients than among healthy donors. Shorter templates might have been favored by PCR, but patient and control samples were amplified and corrected together, so both groups would have been affected equally by any skew.

This clone was recorded a few times. Its recognized antigen is unknown. Nothing much larger sits one base from this clone, and base qualities are not available. Each donor gave one peripheral blood draw, averaging approximately 0.12 L, which was collected into heparinised tubes. Using a panel that included CD45RO, CCR7, CD25, CD127, CD95 and CD27, naive, central memory, regulatory and stem cell-like memory CD4+ T cells were sorted on a BD FACSAria II. Every sorted population had a purity above 98%. PBMCs were isolated right away by Lymphoprep density gradient centrifugation and were stained directly, without culture. Samples were stained and sorted in pairs, with one healthy donor and one patient per experiment, so that batch effects were minimized.

Sequenced input: central memory CD4+ T cells from blood. The receptor's source is a man younger than 40 in good health. In this chain, TRBV19 is recombined with TRBJ1-6; the junction holds 7 bases that match TRBD1. The CDR3 in this case is CASCDREISPLHF. The nucleotide sequence is given as TGTGCCAGTTGCGACAGGGAAATATCACCCCTCCACTTT. Joined to the reference TRBV19 and TRBJ1-6 proteins, this CDR3 gives the full variable domain: DGGITQSPKYLFRKEGQNVTLSCEQNLNHDAMYWYRQDPGQGLRLIYYSQIVNDFQKGDIAEGYSVSREKKESFPLTVTSAQKNPTAFYLCASCDREISPLHFGNGTRLTVT.